Below are 10 T cell receptor beta chains sequenced from a single sample in a study of CD4 T cells in relation to SARS-CoV-2 and coronaviruses. Some clones are missing from TCRdb's copy, which holds only in-frame ones; the method was immunoSEQ multiplex PCR. The sample lists roughly 25,000 clones; about 70% were seen once. These receptors' antigens are unknown. Unexposed donor CD4+ T cells date from 2011-2018, before the COVID-19 pandemic. The cells were cultured for around ten days before CD4+ T cells were isolated. Input material: CD4+ T cells from PBMCs, cultured in vitro. The receptor source for this set is a human donor in good health.

This chain connects TRBV10-3 to TRBJ1-1, with D possibly matching TRBD1 (6 bases). Germline CDR1 and CDR2: ENHRY and SYGVKD. There are 12 residues in the CDR3. Deletions cut 2 bases from V and 14 bases from J, with 15 bases between. In DNA, the CDR3 is TGTGCCATCAGTGAGGATTACAGGGAGGGGTTCTTT. It is translated as CAISEDYREGFF.

V and J are TRBV7-2 and TRBJ2-7; perhaps TRBD2 as D (6 bases). CDR1 and CDR2 from the germline V gene are SGHTA and FQGNSA. Deletions cut 5 bases from V and 0 bases from J, with 14 bases between. There are 15 residues in the CDR3. This CDR3 is CASSVGTLSSYEQYF. In DNA, the CDR3 is TGTGCCAGCAGCGTCGGGACTCTCAGCTCCTACGAGCAGTACTTC. The whole variable domain, filled in from reference TRBV7-2 and TRBJ2-7, reads GAGVSQSPSNKVTEKGKDVELRCDPISGHTALYWYRQSLGQGLEFLIYFQGNSAPDKSGLPSDRFSAERTGGSVSTLTIQRTQQEDSAVYLCASSVGTLSSYEQYFGPGTRLTVT.

The chain links TRBV19 to TRBJ1-5; D possibly corresponds to TRBD1 (5 bases). This CDR3 is built from 14 residues. The V end was cut by 5 bases, the J end by 1 base, with 9 bases between. Germline values: CDR1 LNHDA, CDR2 SQIVND (reference sequence). The CDR3 DNA sequence: TGTGCCAGTAGTCATGGGGGGAGCAATCAGCCCCAGCATTTT. It yields the protein CASSHGGSNQPQHF.

V is TRBV6-2 or TRBV6-3 and J is TRBJ2-3, with TRBD2 matching over 11 bases. Germline values: CDR1 MNHEY, CDR2 SVGEGT. The CDR3 length is 16 residues. V shed 5 bases and J 2 bases; nucleotides not matched to a gene: 6. The CDR3 sequence is CASSNRLAGFTDTQYF. The CDR3 region has the DNA TGTGCCAGCAGTAACCGACTAGCGGGATTCACAGATACGCAGTATTTT.

The V and J genes are TRBV18 and TRBJ1-1; 8 bases are shared with TRBD1. J lost 5 bases, V lost 0 bases, and 8 bases had no gene match. Germline V gives CDR1 KGHSH, CDR2 LQKENI. The CDR3 contains 16 residues. Here the CDR3 reads CASSPPGQAGGTEAFF. CDR3 nucleotide sequence: TGTGCCAGCTCACCACCGGGACAGGCCGGTGGTACTGAAGCTTTCTTT. Full variable domain (remainder filled in from reference TRBV18 and TRBJ1-1): NAGVMQNPRHLVRRRGQEARLRCSPMKGHSHVYWYRQLPEEGLKFMVYLQKENIIDESGMPKERFSAEFPKEGPSILRIQQVVRGDSAAYFCASSPPGQAGGTEAFFGQGTRLTVV.

This chain joins TRBV5-6 and TRBJ2-7; D uncertain. The CDR3 runs 14 residues. Per the germline V gene, CDR1 is SGHDT and CDR2 is YYEEEE. The V end was cut by 2 bases, the J end by 1 base, with 10 bases between. The CDR3 DNA reads as TGTGCCAGCAGCTTCCGCTCTAGGTCCTACGAGCAGTACTTC. It yields the protein CASSFRSRSYEQYF.

The genes are TRBV25-1 and TRBJ2-4; possible D gene TRBD1, 6 bases. The ends were cut back, 1 base at V and 3 bases at J, with 13 bases in the middle. The CDR3 has 16 amino acids. Germline V CDR1 and CDR2: MGHDK, SYGVNS. CDR3 nucleotide sequence: TGTGCCAGCAGTGAATCCGGGACACCATACAAAAACATTCAGTACTTC. It specifies CASSESGTPYKNIQYF.

This clone was seen a few times. This chain uses TRBV4-2 with TRBJ2-7, with 7 bases aligning to TRBD1. Per germline, CDR1 LGHNA and CDR2 YNFKEQ. V gave up 0 bases and J gave up 7 bases; unmatched junction bases: 3. The CDR3 has 13 amino acids. The CDR3 loop is CASSQDTQGEQYF. CDR3 in DNA: TGTGCCAGCAGCCAAGATACACAGGGGGAGCAGTACTTC.

V is TRBV5-1 and J is TRBJ2-1; possibly TRBD2 for D (5 bases). Germline lookup yields CDR1 SGHRS and CDR2 YFSETQ. V was pared by 4 bases and J by 7 bases, with 15 bases between. The CDR3 is made up of 14 amino acids. CDR3 sequence (DNA): TGCGCCAGCAGCCTTCAACGACCGGGGAATGAGCAGTTCTTC. This gives the protein CASSLQRPGNEQFF.

The chain has TRBV2 and TRBJ2-3; 11 nucleotides align to TRBD2. CDR1 and CDR2 (germline): SNHLY, FYNNEI. With V trimmed by 4 bases and J by 0 bases, 6 bases remained unmatched. The CDR3 has 17 residues. The CDR3 region is CASSGGTSGSSTDTQYF. CDR3 sequence (DNA): TGTGCCAGCAGTGGAGGGACTAGCGGATCAAGCACAGATACGCAGTATTTT.